The sample holds many counts of the clone carrying this T cell receptor beta chain. The source of the sample is a study of blood T cell repertoires in COVID-19. Across the study: Sites across the United States, Italy and Spain contributed samples from acute and convalescent COVID-19.

In the original workflow: Amplification of reference gene primers provided the estimated nucleated cell counts. Profiled with immunoSEQ multiplex PCR; TCRdb holds only in-frame clones, not every one. Clone size and V and J calls were adopted from that table, with D and trimming inferred from the DNA. The sample consists of approximately 300,000 clones, approximately 88% of them appearing once. The CDR3 totals 12 residues. V dropped 3 bases and J dropped 8 bases, with 13 bases sitting between them. Germline-derived CDR1 and CDR2 are DFQATT and SNEGSKA (reference sequence). The rearrangement uses TRBV20-1 and TRBJ1-1; a possible D gene is TRBD1 (5 bases). This clonotype was obtained from a woman in her fifties or sixties with active or convalescent COVID-19. The sample was peripheral blood. The CDR3 sequence is CSASNQGVEAFF. The CDR3 nucleotides read TGCAGTGCTAGTAATCAGGGCGTCGAAGCTTTCTTT.